The TCR beta chain under discussion was sequenced for a study of human T cells and chemical hapten exposure. As to time point: pre-sensitization, week 0. Treatment denoted: therapeutic diphenylcyclopropenone sensitization with weekly scalp DPC. Those who donated were patients with alopecia, 18 to 70 years of age, and suitable for DPC. Of note for this clonotype: Its matching antigen is unknown.

The library labeled individual cDNA molecules by adding unique molecular identifiers to them. In TCRdb, the RACE reads were re-called with MiXCR into one record per CDR3 protein. The profile covers under 95,000 distinct CDR3 sequences, with 7.5% to 9.5% appearing a single time and just over 2.5% taken by the ten largest. The study, taken as a whole, reports: Expanded TCRs made up significantly more big CDR3 similarity clusters than controls did. Healthy individuals' immune responses may differ from those of donors, who had alopecia.

The sequencing used whole blood, collected in connection with sensitization to the hapten diphenylcyclopropenone (DPC). The sequence derives from a man aged 35-49 years with alopecia areata. Some clones in this sample may be carry-over from other donors' samples.

CDR3 residues: CASSPRKGRGSGANVLTF. The CDR3, as DNA: TGTGCCAGCAGCCCCCGCAAGGGAAGAGGCTCTGGGGCCAACGTCCTGACTTTC. The J gene is TRBJ2-6, the V gene TRBV11-1; D gene ambiguous. Germline CDR1 is SGHAT and CDR2 is FQDESV (reference sequence). The CDR3 is made up of 18 amino acids. V was cut by 5 bases and J by 0 bases, with 17 bases left in between. Looking up the rest from reference TRBV11-1 and TRBJ2-6 gives the full variable domain: EAEVAQSPRYKITEKSQAVAFWCDPISGHATLYWYRQILGQGPELLVQFQDESVVDDSQLPKDRFSAERLKGVDSTLKIQPAELGDSAMYLCASSPRKGRGSGANVLTFGAGSRLTVL.